Below, 6 T cell receptor beta chains from the same sample are listed, as sequenced in a study of blood T cell repertoires in COVID-19. Sequencing used immunoSEQ multiplex PCR; TCRdb keeps in-frame clones, though not all of them. Seen here are about 310,000 clones, around nine tenths observed once, and the top ten hold 1%. Input material: peripheral blood. These receptors originate from a man in his fifties or sixties with active or convalescent COVID-19.

This chain connects TRBV18 to TRBJ1-3; 7 nucleotides match TRBD1. The CDR3 sequence is 15 residues long. Germline lookup yields CDR1 KGHSH and CDR2 LQKENI. V shed 6 bases and J 0 bases; nucleotides not matched to a gene: 5. The CDR3 region has the DNA TGTGCCAGCTCGCTGACAGGGAGCTCTGGAAACACCATATATTTT. It translates to CASSLTGSSGNTIYF.

This clone was detected a few times. The chain carries TRBV28 and TRBJ2-7; 7 nucleotides match TRBD1. The germline V gene encodes CDR1 MDHEN and CDR2 SYDVKM. The CDR3 runs 14 residues. The V gene end was trimmed by 7 bases and the J gene end by 6 bases; junction bases not matched to a gene: 12. CDR3 amino acids: CASTANRGEGEQYF. Written as DNA, the CDR3 is TGTGCCAGCACCGCCAACAGGGGAGAGGGCGAGCAGTACTTC. Filled out from reference TRBV28 and TRBJ2-7, the complete variable domain reads DVKVTQSSRYLVKRTGEKVFLECVQDMDHENMFWYRQDPGLGLRLIYFSYDVKMKEKGDIPEGYSVSREKKERFSLILESASTNQTSMYLCASTANRGEGEQYFGPGTRLTVT.

The V gene is TRBV9, the J gene TRBJ1-4, with TRBD1 matching over 7 bases. The CDR3 has 20 residues. Germline V CDR1 and CDR2: SGDLS, YYNGEE. J lost 7 bases, V lost 0 bases, and 21 bases had no gene match. The DNA for the CDR3 is TGTGCCAGCAGCGTAGTGGCCCCAGATTTACAGGGGATATTAGGTGAAAAACTGTTTTTT. Translated: CASSVVAPDLQGILGEKLFF.

The gene calls are TRBV19 and TRBJ1-2, with TRBD1 matching over 7 bases. Trimming at V came to 7 bases and at J to 3 bases, leaving 11 bases not matched to a gene. Germline V gene data show CDR1 as LNHDA and CDR2 as SQIVND (reference sequence). The CDR3 totals 15 residues. CDR3: CASTGRQGRHYGYTF. In DNA form, the CDR3 reads TGTGCCAGTACTGGCCGACAGGGTCGGCACTATGGCTACACCTTC.

This clone was observed a few times. The chain carries TRBV7-9 and TRBJ1-2, with 9 positions matching TRBD1. J lost 4 bases, V lost 5 bases, and 8 bases had no gene match. The CDR3 sequence is 15 residues long. CDR1 is SEHNR, CDR2 FQNEAQ, per germline (reference sequence). The CDR3 loop reads CASSASGQGGYGYTF. DNA of the CDR3: TGTGCCAGCAGCGCCTCGGGACAGGGAGGCTATGGCTACACCTTC. Using reference TRBV7-9 and TRBJ1-2 for the parts outside the CDR3, the full variable domain is DTGVSQNPRHKITKRGQNVTFRCDPISEHNRLYWYRQTLGQGPEFLTYFQNEAQLEKSRLLSDRFSAERPKGSFSTLEIQRTEQGDSAMYLCASSASGQGGYGYTFGSGTRLTVV.

The rearrangement joins TRBV28 to TRBJ2-5; the match to TRBD1 covers 7 bases. Germline loops: CDR1 MDHEN, CDR2 SYDVKM. The CDR3 runs 13 residues. V was clipped by 7 bases and J by 3 bases; unmatched bases: 5. The CDR3: CASNRQGKETQYF. The CDR3, as DNA: TGTGCCAGCAACAGACAGGGAAAAGAGACCCAGTACTTC.